A single sample is the source of the 10 T cell receptor beta chains below, sequenced in a study of cytomegalovirus exposure and HLA in healthy donors. PCR involved 60 Vbeta and 13 Jbeta primers. Sequenced by immunoSEQ multiplex PCR; TCRdb stores in-frame clones only, minus some. The sample carries 55,000 to 80,000 clones, over 60% recorded once. Source material: PBMCs. The source is a man over 45 in good health and CMV-seropositive.

V gene TRBV7-9 combines with J gene TRBJ2-1; 16 positions match TRBD2. The CDR3 loop spans 16 amino acids. With 4 bases clipped from V and 9 bases from J, the junction kept 6 bases outside the gene matches. CDR1 SEHNR and CDR2 FQNEAQ come from the germline V gene (reference sequence). CDR3 sequence reads: CASSSGTSGRAVEQFF. DNA of the CDR3: TGTGCCAGCAGCTCAGGGACTAGCGGGAGGGCGGTTGAGCAGTTCTTC.

This chain joins TRBV29-1 and TRBJ1-4, with D possibly matching TRBD1 (6 bases). The CDR3 spans 16 residues. Germline V gene sequence: CDR1 SQVTM, CDR2 ANQGSEA. V was pared by 4 bases and J by 4 bases, with 19 bases between. The CDR3 sequence is CSVVLTPGQDNEKLFF. CDR3 nucleotides: TGCAGCGTTGTTCTCACCCCGGGACAAGATAATGAAAAACTGTTTTTT.

In this sample, this clone turned up a few times. V usage is TRBV7-6 and J usage is TRBJ2-6, with D maybe TRBD2 (6 bases). In germline, CDR1 is SGHVS, CDR2 FNYEAQ. The CDR3 length is 16 residues. V lost 1 base, J lost 3 bases, and 10 bases lay in between. CDR3 region: CASSLDAGIGANVLTF. For the CDR3, the DNA is TGTGCCAGCAGCTTAGATGCGGGGATTGGGGCCAACGTCCTGACTTTC.

This chain links TRBV5-4 with TRBJ2-5; 7 bases map to TRBD1. J gave up 2 bases and V 0 bases, and 7 bases lay outside the gene matches. Germline assignment: CDR1 SGHNT and CDR2 YYREEE (reference sequence). The CDR3 extends over 16 amino acids. The CDR3: CASSLDPGRGQETQYF. CDR3 nucleotides: TGTGCCAGCAGCTTGGATCCTGGCAGGGGGCAAGAGACCCAGTACTTC.

This clone was detected only a few times. The chain uses TRBV27 and TRBJ1-5, with TRBD1 as a possible D gene (5 bases). V was pared by 4 bases and J by 3 bases, with 13 bases between. Germline assignment: CDR1 MNHEY and CDR2 SMNVEV (reference sequence). This CDR3 has 15 residues. For the CDR3, the DNA is TGTGCCAGCAGTTCTGTCACAGGCGCCAATCAGCCCCAGCATTTT. Its translation is CASSSVTGANQPQHF.

V and J are TRBV27 and TRBJ2-5, with a possible D match to TRBD2 (6 bases). With 0 bases removed from V and 7 bases from J, the gap between germline ends came to 9 bases. Germline CDR1 reads MNHEY; CDR2 reads SMNVEV (reference sequence). CDR3 length: 13 amino acids. The CDR3, as DNA: TGTGCCAGCAGTTTATCTATGGGAGGGACCCAGTACTTC. This encodes CASSLSMGGTQYF.

The rearrangement joins TRBV7-6 to TRBJ2-3, with TRBD2 matching over 12 bases. CDR1 SGHVS and CDR2 FNYEAQ come from the germline V gene. The CDR3 totals 17 residues. Trimming removed 5 bases from V and 1 base from J; junction bases left unmatched: 7. CDR3: CASSRRLAGDGTDTQYF. Written as DNA, the CDR3 is TGTGCCAGCAGCCGTCGACTAGCGGGAGACGGCACAGATACGCAGTATTTT.

The chain carries TRBV6-5 and TRBJ2-5; 7 bases fit TRBD2. Germline V gives CDR1 MNHEY, CDR2 SVGAGI. The trim removed 0 bases at V and 5 bases at J, leaving 0 bases unmatched. The CDR3 is 13 amino acids. The CDR3 sequence is CASSYSGGETQYF. CDR3 nucleotides: TGTGCCAGCAGTTACTCCGGGGGGGAGACCCAGTACTTC.

The chain carries TRBV28 and TRBJ2-7; D ambiguous. The germline V and J ends were trimmed by 5 bases and 2 bases, with 10 bases remaining between them. In germline, CDR1 is MDHEN, CDR2 SYDVKM. The CDR3 totals 13 residues. The CDR3 loop is CASSPTFTYEQYF. CDR3 DNA: TGTGCCAGCAGTCCTACCTTCACCTACGAGCAGTACTTC. Combining the CDR3 with reference TRBV28 and TRBJ2-7 gives the whole variable domain DVKVTQSSRYLVKRTGEKVFLECVQDMDHENMFWYRQDPGLGLRLIYFSYDVKMKEKGDIPEGYSVSREKKERFSLILESASTNQTSMYLCASSPTFTYEQYFGPGTRLTVT.

This chain's CDR3 is CASSPSQRGYNEKLFF. CDR3 DNA: TGTGCCAGCAGCCCCAGTCAGAGGGGGTACAATGAAAAACTGTTTTTT. V is TRBV13 and J is TRBJ1-4; possible D gene TRBD1, 6 bases. Germline V gene data show CDR1 as PRHDT and CDR2 as FYEKMQ (reference sequence). The length of the CDR3 is 16 residues. V was pared by 5 bases and J by 5 bases, with 18 bases between.